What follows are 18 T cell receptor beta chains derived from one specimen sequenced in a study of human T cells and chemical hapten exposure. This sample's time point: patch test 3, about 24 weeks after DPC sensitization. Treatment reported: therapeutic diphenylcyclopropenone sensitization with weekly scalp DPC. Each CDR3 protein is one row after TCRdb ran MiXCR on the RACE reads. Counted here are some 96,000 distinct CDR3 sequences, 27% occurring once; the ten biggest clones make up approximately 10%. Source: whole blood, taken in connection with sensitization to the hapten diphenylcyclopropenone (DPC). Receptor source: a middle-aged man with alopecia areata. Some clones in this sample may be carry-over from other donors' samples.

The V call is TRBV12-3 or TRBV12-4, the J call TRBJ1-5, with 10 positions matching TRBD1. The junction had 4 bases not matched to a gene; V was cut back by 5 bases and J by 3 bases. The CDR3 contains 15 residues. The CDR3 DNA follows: TGTGCCAGCAGTCGGGACAGGGGCCTCAATCAGCCCCAGCATTTT. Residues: CASSRDRGLNQPQHF.

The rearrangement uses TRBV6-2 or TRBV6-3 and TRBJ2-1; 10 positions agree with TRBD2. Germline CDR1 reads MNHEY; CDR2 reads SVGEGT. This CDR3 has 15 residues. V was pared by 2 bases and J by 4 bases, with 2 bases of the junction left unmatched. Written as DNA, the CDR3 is TGTGCCAGCAGTTACGGACTAGCGGTTTACAATGAGCAGTTCTTC. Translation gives CASSYGLAVYNEQFF.

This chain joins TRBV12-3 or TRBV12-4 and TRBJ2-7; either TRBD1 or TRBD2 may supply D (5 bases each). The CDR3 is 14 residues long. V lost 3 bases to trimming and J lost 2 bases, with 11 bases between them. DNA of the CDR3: TGTGCCAGCAGTTTTGGGGACGGTCCCTACGAGCAGTACTTC. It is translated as CASSFGDGPYEQYF.

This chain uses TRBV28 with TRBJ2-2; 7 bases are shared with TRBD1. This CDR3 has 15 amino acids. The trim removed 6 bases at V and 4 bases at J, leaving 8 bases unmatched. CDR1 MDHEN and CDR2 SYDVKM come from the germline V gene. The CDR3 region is CASSQTGWGTGELFF. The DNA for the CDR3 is TGTGCCAGCAGCCAGACAGGGTGGGGCACCGGGGAGCTGTTTTTT.

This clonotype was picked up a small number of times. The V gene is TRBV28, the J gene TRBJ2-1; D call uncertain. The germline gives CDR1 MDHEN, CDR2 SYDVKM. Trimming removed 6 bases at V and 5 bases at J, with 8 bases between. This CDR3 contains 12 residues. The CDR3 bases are TGTGCCAGCAGAACAGCCCACAATGAGCAGTTCTTC. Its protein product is CASRTAHNEQFF.

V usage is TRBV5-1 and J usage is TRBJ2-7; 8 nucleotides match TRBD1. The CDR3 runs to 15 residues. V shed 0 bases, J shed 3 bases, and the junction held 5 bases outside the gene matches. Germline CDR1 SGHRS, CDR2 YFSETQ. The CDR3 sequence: CASSLEGTGSYEQYF. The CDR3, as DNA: TGCGCCAGCAGCTTGGAGGGGACAGGAAGCTACGAGCAGTACTTC.

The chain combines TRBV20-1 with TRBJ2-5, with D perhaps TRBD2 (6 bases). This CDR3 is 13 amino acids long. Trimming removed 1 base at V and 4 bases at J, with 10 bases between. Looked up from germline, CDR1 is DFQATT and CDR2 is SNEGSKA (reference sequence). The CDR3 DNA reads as TGCAGTGCTAGAGTCACGGGAGCAGAGACCCAGTACTTC. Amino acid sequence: CSARVTGAETQYF.

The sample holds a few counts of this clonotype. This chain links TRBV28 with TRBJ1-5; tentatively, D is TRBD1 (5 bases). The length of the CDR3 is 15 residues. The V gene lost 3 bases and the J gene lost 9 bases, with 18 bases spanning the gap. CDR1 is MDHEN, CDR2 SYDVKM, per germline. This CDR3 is CASSFGRSGGLPQHF. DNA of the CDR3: TGTGCCAGCAGTTTTGGGCGGAGCGGGGGGTTGCCCCAGCATTTT.

CDR3 DNA sequence: TGCAGTGCTAGTGTCCAACTAGCGGGAGGGCGATATGAGCAGTTCTTC. Protein product: CSASVQLAGGRYEQFF. The rearrangement uses TRBV20-1 and TRBJ2-1; 13 bases align to TRBD2. CDR1 DFQATT and CDR2 SNEGSKA come from the germline V gene (reference sequence). J gave up 8 bases and V 3 bases, and 10 bases lay outside the gene matches. The CDR3 is made up of 16 amino acids.

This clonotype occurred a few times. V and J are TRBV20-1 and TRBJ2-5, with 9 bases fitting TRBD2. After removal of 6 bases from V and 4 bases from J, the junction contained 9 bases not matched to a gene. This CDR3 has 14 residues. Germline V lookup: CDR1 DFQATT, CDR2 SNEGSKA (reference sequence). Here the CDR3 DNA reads TGCAGTGCACCCCGGACTAGCGTGTCAGAGACCCAGTACTTC. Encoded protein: CSAPRTSVSETQYF.

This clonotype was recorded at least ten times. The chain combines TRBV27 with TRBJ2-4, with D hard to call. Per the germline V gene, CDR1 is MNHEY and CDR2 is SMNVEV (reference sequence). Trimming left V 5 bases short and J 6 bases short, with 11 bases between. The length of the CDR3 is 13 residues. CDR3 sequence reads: CASSPPLGNIQYF. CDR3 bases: TGTGCCAGCAGTCCTCCCCTTGGAAACATTCAGTACTTC.

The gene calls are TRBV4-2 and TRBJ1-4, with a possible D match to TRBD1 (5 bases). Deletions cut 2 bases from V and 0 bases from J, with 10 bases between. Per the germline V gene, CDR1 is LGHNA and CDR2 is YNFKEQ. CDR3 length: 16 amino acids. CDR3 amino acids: CASSQSQGSTNEKLFF. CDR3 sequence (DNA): TGTGCCAGCAGCCAATCCCAGGGCTCAACTAATGAAAAACTGTTTTTT.

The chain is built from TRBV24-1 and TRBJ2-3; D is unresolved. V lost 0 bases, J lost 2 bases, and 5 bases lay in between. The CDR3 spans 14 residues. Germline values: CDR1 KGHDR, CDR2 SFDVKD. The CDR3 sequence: CATSDLYDTDTQYF. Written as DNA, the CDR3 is TGTGCCACCAGTGATTTGTACGACACAGATACGCAGTATTTT.

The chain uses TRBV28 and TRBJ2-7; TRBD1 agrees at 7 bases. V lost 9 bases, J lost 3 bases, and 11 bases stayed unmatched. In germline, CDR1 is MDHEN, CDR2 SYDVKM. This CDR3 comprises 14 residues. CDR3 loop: CASLPQGQRYEQYF. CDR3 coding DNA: TGTGCCAGTCTGCCTCAGGGACAGCGCTACGAGCAGTACTTC.

CDR3 in amino acids: CASSSLSGGDTEAFF. CDR3 coding DNA: TGCGCCAGCAGCTCCCTTTCCGGGGGCGACACTGAAGCTTTCTTT. The chain employs TRBV5-1 and TRBJ1-1, with D perhaps matching TRBD1 (6 bases). The CDR3 is 15 amino acids. Trimming took 3 bases from V and 3 from J, leaving 15 bases between them. Germline V gene sequence: CDR1 SGHRS, CDR2 YFSETQ.

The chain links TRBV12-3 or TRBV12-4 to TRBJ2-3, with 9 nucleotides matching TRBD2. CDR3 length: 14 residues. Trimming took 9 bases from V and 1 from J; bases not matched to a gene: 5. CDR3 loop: CASSGSARTDTQYF. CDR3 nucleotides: TGTGCCAGTAGCGGGAGCGCTCGCACAGATACGCAGTATTTT.

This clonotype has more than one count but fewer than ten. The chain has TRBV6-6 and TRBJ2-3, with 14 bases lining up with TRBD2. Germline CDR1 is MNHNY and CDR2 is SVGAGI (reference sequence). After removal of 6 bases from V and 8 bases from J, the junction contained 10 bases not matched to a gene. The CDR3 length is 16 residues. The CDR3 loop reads CASRTGTSGSRGTQYF. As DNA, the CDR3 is TGTGCCAGCAGAACCGGGACTAGCGGGAGTAGGGGTACGCAGTATTTT.

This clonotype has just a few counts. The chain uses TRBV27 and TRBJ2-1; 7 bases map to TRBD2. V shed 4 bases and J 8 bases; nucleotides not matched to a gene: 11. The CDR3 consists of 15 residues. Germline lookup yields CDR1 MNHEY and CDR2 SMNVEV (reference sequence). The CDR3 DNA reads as TGTGCCAGCAGTTCCCTCGAGGGAGGGCGGGATGAGCAGTTCTTC. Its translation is CASSSLEGGRDEQFF.